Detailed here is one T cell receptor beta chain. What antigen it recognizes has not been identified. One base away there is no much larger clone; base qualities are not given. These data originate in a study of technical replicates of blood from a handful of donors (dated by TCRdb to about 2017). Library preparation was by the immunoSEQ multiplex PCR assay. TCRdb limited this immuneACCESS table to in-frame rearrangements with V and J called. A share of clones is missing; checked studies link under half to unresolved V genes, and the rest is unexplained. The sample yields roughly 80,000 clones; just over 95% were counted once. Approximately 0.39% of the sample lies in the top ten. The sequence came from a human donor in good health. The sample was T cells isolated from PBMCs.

The CDR3 here reads CASSLFTGEETQYF. The nucleotides read TGTGCCAGCTCACTCTTTACAGGTGAAGAGACCCAGTACTTC. Here the chain combines TRBV18 and TRBJ2-5; the D region possibly corresponds to TRBD1 (5 bases align). The CDR3 sequence holds 14 residues, the cysteine and phenylalanine included. The retained sequence is limited to the CDR3, 42 bases, with the frame set at the first base. V and J lose 4 bases and 3 bases, and a span of 12 bases separates them. CDR1 and CDR2, looked up from the germline V gene, are KGHSH and LQKENI.